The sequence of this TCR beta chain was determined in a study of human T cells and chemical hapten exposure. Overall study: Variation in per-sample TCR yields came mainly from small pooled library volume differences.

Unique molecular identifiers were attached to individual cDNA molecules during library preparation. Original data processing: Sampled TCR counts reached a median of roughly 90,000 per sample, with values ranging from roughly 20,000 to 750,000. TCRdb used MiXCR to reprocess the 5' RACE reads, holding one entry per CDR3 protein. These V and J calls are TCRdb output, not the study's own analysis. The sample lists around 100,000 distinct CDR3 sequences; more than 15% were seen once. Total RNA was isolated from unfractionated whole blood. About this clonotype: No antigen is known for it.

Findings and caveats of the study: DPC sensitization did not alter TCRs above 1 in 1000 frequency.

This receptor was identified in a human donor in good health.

The CDR3 is CASRSLAGLGNEQFF. The CDR3 DNA sequence: TGTGCCAGTAGATCGCTAGCGGGCTTGGGGAATGAGCAGTTCTTC. The chain links TRBV19 to TRBJ2-1; 8 bases agree with TRBD2. This CDR3 has 15 amino acids. Germline trimming cut 6 bases from V and 7 bases from J; bases unmatched to any gene: 11. Germline CDR1 reads LNHDA; CDR2 reads SQIVND (reference sequence).